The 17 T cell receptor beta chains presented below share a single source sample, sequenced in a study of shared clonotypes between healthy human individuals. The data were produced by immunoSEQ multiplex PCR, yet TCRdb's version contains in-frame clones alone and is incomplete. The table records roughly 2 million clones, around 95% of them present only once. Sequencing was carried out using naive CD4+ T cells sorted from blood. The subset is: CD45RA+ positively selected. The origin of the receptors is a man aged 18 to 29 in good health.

As DNA, the CDR3 is TGCGCCAGCAGTTTAACGGGCCTGGGGTACACTGAAGCTTTCTTT. It codes for CASSLTGLGYTEAFF. The chain uses TRBV4-1 and TRBJ1-1; no definite D call. Germline-derived CDR1 and CDR2 are MGHRA and YSYEKL. Trimming removed 6 bases at V and 3 bases at J, with 17 bases between. The CDR3 covers 15 residues.

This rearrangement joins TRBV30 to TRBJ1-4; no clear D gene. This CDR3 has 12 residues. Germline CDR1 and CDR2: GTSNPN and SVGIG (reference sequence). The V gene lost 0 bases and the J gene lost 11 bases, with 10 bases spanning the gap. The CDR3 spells CAWSVDPEKLFF. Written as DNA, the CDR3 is TGTGCCTGGAGTGTAGACCCGGAGAAACTGTTTTTT.

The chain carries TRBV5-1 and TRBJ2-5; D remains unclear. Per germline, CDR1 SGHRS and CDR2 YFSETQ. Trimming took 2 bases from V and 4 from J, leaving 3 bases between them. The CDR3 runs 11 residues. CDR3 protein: CASSFTETQYF. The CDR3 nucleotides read TGCGCCAGCAGCTTTACAGAGACCCAGTACTTC.

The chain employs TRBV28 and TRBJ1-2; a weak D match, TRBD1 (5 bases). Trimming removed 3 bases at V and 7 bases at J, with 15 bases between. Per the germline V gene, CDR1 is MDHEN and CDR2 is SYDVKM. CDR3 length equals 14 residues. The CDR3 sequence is CASSLVTGPGGYTF. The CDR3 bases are TGTGCCAGCAGTTTGGTGACGGGACCGGGTGGCTACACCTTC.

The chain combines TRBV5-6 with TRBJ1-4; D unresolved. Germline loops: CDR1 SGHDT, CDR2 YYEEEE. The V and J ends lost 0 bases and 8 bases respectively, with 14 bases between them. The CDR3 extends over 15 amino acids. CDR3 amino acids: CASSLGAGSGEKLFF. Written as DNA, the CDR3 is TGTGCCAGCAGCTTGGGAGCGGGGTCCGGGGAAAAACTGTTTTTT.

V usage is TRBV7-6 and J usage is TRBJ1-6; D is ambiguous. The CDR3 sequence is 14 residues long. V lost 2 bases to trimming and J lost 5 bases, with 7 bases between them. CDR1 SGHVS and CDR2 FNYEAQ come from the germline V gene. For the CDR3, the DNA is TGTGCCAGCAGCTTACTGATTGATAATTCACCCCTCCACTTT. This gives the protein CASSLLIDNSPLHF.

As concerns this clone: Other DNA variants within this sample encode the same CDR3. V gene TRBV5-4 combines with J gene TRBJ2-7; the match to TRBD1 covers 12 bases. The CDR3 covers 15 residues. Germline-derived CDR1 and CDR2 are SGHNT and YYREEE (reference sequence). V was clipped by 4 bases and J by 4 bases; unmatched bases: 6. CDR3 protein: CASSLPGQGAYEQYF. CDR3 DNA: TGTGCCAGCAGCCTGCCGGGACAGGGGGCATACGAGCAGTACTTC.

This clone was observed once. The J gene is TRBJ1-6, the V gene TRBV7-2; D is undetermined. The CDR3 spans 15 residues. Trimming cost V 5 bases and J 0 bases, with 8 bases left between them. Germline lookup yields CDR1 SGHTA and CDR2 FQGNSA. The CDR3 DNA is TGTGCCAGCAGCCCCCCATTCTCCTATAATTCACCCCTCCACTTT. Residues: CASSPPFSYNSPLHF.

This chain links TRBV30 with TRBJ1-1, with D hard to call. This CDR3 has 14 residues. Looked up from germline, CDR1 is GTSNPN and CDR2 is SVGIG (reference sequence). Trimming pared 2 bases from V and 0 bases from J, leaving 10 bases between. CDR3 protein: CAWSTSMMNTEAFF. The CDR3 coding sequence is TGTGCCTGGAGTACCTCAATGATGAACACTGAAGCTTTCTTT.

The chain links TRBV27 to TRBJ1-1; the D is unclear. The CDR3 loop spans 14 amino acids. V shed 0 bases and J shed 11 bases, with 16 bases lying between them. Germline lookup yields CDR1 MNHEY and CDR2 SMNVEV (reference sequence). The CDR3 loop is CASSLSAPVGMAFF. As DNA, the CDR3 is TGTGCCAGCAGTTTATCGGCCCCAGTGGGGATGGCTTTCTTT.

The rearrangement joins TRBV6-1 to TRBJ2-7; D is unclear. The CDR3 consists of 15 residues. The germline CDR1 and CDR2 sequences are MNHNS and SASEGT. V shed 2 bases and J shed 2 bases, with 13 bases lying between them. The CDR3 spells CASSEMSITPYEQYF. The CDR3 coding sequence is TGTGCCAGCAGTGAAATGTCGATAACACCCTACGAGCAGTACTTC.

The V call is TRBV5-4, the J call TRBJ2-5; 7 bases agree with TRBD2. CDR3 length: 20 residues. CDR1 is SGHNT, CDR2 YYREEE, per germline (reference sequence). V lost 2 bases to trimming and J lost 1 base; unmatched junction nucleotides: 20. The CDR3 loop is CASSLGAQGLWTSGQETQYF. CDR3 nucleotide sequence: TGTGCCAGCAGCTTAGGGGCCCAGGGCTTATGGACTAGTGGCCAAGAGACCCAGTACTTC. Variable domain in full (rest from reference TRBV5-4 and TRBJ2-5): ETGVTQSPTHLIKTRGQQVTLRCSSQSGHNTVSWYQQALGQGPQFIFQYYREEENGRGNFPPRFSGLQFPNYSSELNVNALELDDSALYLCASSLGAQGLWTSGQETQYFGPGTRLLVL.

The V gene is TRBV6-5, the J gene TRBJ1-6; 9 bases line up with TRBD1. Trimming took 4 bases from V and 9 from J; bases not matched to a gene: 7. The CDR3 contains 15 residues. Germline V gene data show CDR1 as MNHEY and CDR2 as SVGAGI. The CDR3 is CASSLGQGDGSPLHF. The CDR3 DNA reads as TGTGCCAGCAGTTTGGGACAGGGTGATGGTTCACCCCTCCACTTT.

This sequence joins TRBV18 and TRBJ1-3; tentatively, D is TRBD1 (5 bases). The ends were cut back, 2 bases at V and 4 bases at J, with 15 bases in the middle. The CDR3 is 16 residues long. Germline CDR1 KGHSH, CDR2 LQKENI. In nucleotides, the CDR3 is TGTGCCAGCTCACCATTACAGGCCCTCGAGGGAAACACCATATATTTT. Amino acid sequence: CASSPLQALEGNTIYF. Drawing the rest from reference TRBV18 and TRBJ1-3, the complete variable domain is NAGVMQNPRHLVRRRGQEARLRCSPMKGHSHVYWYRQLPEEGLKFMVYLQKENIIDESGMPKERFSAEFPKEGPSILRIQQVVRGDSAAYFCASSPLQALEGNTIYFGEGSWLTVV.

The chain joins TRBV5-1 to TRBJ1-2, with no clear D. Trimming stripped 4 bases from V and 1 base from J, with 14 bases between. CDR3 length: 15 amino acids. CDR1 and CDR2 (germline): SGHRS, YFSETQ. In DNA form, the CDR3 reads TGCGCCAGCAGCGTGGGAGGCATCGATAACTATGGCTACACCTTC. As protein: CASSVGGIDNYGYTF.

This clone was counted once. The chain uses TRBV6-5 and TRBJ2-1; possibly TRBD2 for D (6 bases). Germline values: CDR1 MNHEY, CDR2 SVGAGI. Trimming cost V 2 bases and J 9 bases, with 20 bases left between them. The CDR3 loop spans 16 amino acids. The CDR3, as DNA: TGTGCCAGCAGTTACCGTAGGGACTCAGCGAGTCCTGAGCAGTTCTTC. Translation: CASSYRRDSASPEQFF.

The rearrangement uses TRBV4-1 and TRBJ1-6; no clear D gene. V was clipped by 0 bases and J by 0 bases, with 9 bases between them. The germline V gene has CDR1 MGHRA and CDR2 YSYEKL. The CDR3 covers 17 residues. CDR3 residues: CASSQEARSSYNSPLHF. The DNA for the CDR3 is TGCGCCAGCAGCCAAGAGGCGAGGAGCTCCTATAATTCACCCCTCCACTTT.